This TCR beta chain was obtained from a study of identical twins. General study results and limits: Invariant MAIT and iNKT cells may have partly biased zero-insertion analyses.

A remark on this clonotype: Its target is unknown.

The cDNA had a unique molecular identifier and a template-switch universal primer site. Each CDR3 protein gets one entry after TCRdb re-called the 5' RACE reads with MiXCR. The table has around 650,000 distinct CDR3 sequences, 7.1% seen once. Germline CDR1 is KGHDR and CDR2 is SFDVKD. CDR3 length: 16 amino acids. Trimming took off 7 bases at V and 2 bases at J, with 17 bases between the two ends. The same sample was also studied in work on yellow fever vaccine responses in identical twins.

This sequence was found in a young woman in good health. Material for sequencing was PBMCs. The rearrangement uses TRBV24-1 and TRBJ2-1, with TRBD2 as a possible D gene (7 bases). CDR3 sequence reads: CATSATGGAPYNEQFF. As DNA, the CDR3 is TGTGCCACCAGCGCGACTGGGGGGGCTCCCTACAATGAGCAGTTCTTC.